The T cell receptor (beta chain) described here comes from a study of response to subunit inactivated influenza vaccine. Study findings and constraints: With each seasonal influenza vaccination, the authors suggested, few new T cells are recruited.

TCRdb recomputed calls from the RT-PCR reads with MiXCR, one row per CDR3 protein. The sample includes 450,000 to 600,000 distinct CDR3 sequences, under 8.5% of them seen just once. This CDR3 spans 18 amino acids. V dropped 1 base and J dropped 0 bases, with 17 bases sitting between them. Per the germline V gene, CDR1 is LGHNA and CDR2 is YSLEER. This clonotype was seen only a few times. The antigen is unknown. This chain connects TRBV4-3 to TRBJ2-3; D may be TRBD1 (5 bases). The receptor was derived from a man aged 45 to 75 who received an inactivated influenza vaccine. Source: PBMCs from blood, taken about 23 months after vaccination. The CDR3 coding sequence is TGCGCCAGCAGCCAAGTGGGCAGGGCCACGGCGAGCACAGATACGCAGTATTTT. It encodes CASSQVGRATASTDTQYF.